This record concerns one TCR beta chain sequence. Its antigen is unknown. The data belong to a study of T cells in Graves' hyperthyroidism and ophthalmopathy. Study overall: Prior to any treatment, at the point of initial diagnosis, peripheral blood was collected.

Germline CDR1 is SNHLY and CDR2 is FYNNEI. Trimming removed 3 bases at V and 9 bases at J, with 15 bases between. There are 13 residues in the CDR3. Roughly 10 ml of fresh peripheral blood supplied the PBMCs. From RNA transcripts, TCR beta CDR3 regions were amplified. The HTBI primer set was used in a first-round RT-PCR of the TCR CDR3. TCRdb re-derived calls from the multiplex PCR reads in MiXCR, one entry per CDR3 protein. This table holds around 520,000 distinct CDR3 sequences, around an eighth found once. General study findings and limits: The model's output predicted ophthalmopathy at a median of about 6.5 months prior to onset.

The source is a woman under 30 with Graves' hyperthyroidism. The chain couples TRBV2 to TRBJ2-7, with a weak D call TRBD2 (6 bases). Source material: blood. CDR3 residues: CASSDLGDSSQYV. CDR3 sequence (DNA): TGTGCCAGCAGTGATCTCGGGGACTCGTCGCAGTACGTC.